These 8 T cell receptor beta chains originate from one sample sequenced in a study of patients and donors after allogeneic stem cell transplantation. TCRdb itself ran the RT-PCR reads through MiXCR, one entry per CDR3 protein. There are more than 850,000 distinct CDR3 sequences in the sample; roughly 18% occur only once, and 6% lies in the top ten. The material sequenced was blood, either unsorted or a sorted T cell fraction (not recorded which). These receptors all stem from a human donor who was either an allogeneic HSCT recipient or a stem cell or donor lymphocyte infusion donor (not recorded which). It is not recorded whose cells these are; they may come from a transplant donor.

The J gene is TRBJ2-5, the V gene TRBV7-2, with D possibly called TRBD1 or TRBD2 (5 bases each). CDR3 length equals 14 residues. Germline V gene data show CDR1 as SGHTA and CDR2 as FQGNSA. V was clipped by 2 bases and J by 1 base, with 8 bases between them. The CDR3 DNA sequence: TGTGCCAGCAGCTTAAGAGGGGCCCAAGAGACCCAGTACTTC. Translation gives CASSLRGAQETQYF.

This clonotype has ten or more counts. The chain uses TRBV12-3 or TRBV12-4 and TRBJ1-6, with unresolved D. The V and J ends lost 3 bases and 13 bases respectively, with 13 bases between them. This CDR3 is 13 amino acids long. The CDR3 nucleotides are TGTGCCAGCAGTTTCAAACAGCGGCGTCCCCTCCACTTT. Protein: CASSFKQRRPLHF.

The chain has TRBV6-1 and TRBJ1-1; D gene uncertain. Germline V gene data show CDR1 as MNHNS and CDR2 as SASEGT. The CDR3 runs 12 residues. V was clipped by 8 bases and J by 1 base, with 8 bases between them. The CDR3 DNA is TGTGCCAGCGCGGGGAGGAACACTGAAGCTTTCTTT. Its translation is CASAGRNTEAFF.

This sequence joins TRBV28 and TRBJ2-2; unclear D gene. The CDR3 totals 15 residues. V was cut by 3 bases and J by 6 bases, with 14 bases left in between. Germline V gene sequence: CDR1 MDHEN, CDR2 SYDVKM. This CDR3 is CASSFSPSRPGELFF. Here the CDR3 DNA reads TGTGCCAGCAGTTTTTCCCCTTCGAGGCCCGGGGAGCTGTTTTTT.

The chain combines TRBV20-1 with TRBJ2-1; 10 positions agree with TRBD1. The junction had 3 bases not matched to a gene; V was cut back by 0 bases and J by 4 bases. Germline assignment: CDR1 DFQATT and CDR2 SNEGSKA (reference sequence). This CDR3 comprises 15 residues. The CDR3 DNA reads as TGCAGTGCTAGAGATCGGGACAGGGGTTACAATGAGCAGTTCTTC. This encodes CSARDRDRGYNEQFF.

The rearrangement links TRBV5-1 to TRBJ2-1; D tentatively reads TRBD1 or TRBD2 (6 bases each). The V gene lost 6 bases and the J gene lost 2 bases, with 15 bases spanning the gap. The germline CDR1 and CDR2 sequences are SGHRS and YFSETQ. This CDR3 region has 15 residues. CDR3 region: CASTTEGQAYNEQFF. CDR3 nucleotide sequence: TGCGCCAGCACTACGGAGGGACAAGCCTACAATGAGCAGTTCTTC.

This clonotype was seen a few times. CDR3 sequence: CASSGDRLEESGANVLTF. For the CDR3, the DNA is TGTGCCAGTAGTGGGGACAGGTTGGAGGAGTCTGGGGCCAACGTCCTGACTTTC. V gene TRBV19 combines with J gene TRBJ2-6; 8 bases are shared with TRBD1. CDR3 size: 18 residues. J was trimmed by 1 base and V by 5 bases; bases with no gene match: 10. The germline V gene encodes CDR1 LNHDA and CDR2 SQIVND (reference sequence).

This clonotype was counted between two and nine times. V usage is TRBV20-1 and J usage is TRBJ1-1; TRBD1 might be the D (5 bases). Germline lookup yields CDR1 DFQATT and CDR2 SNEGSKA (reference sequence). This CDR3 has 11 amino acids. V was shortened by 6 bases and J by 2 bases, with 7 bases between the two germline ends. This CDR3 reads CSADSNTEAFF. The CDR3 DNA is TGCAGTGCCGACAGTAACACTGAAGCTTTCTTT.